The next 13 T cell receptor beta chains were all read from a single sample in a study of blood T cells in healthy people across ages. With a J-beta primer mix and a sample-barcoded 5' primer, a second PCR ran roughly 6 to 11 cycles. TCRdb used MiXCR to reprocess the 5' RACE reads, holding one entry per CDR3 protein. The data show 650,000 to 700,000 distinct CDR3 sequences, with approximately 30% seen just once and over 15% held by the top ten. The sample comprised blood. These receptor sequences come from a woman of 80 years or more in good health.

This clonotype was detected many times. The chain uses TRBV7-9 and TRBJ1-1; no reliable D call. The CDR3 is 11 residues long. The V and J ends lost 2 bases and 4 bases respectively, with 2 bases between them. In germline, CDR1 is SEHNR, CDR2 FQNEAQ (reference sequence). CDR3 nucleotides: TGTGCCAGCAGCTTATCCACTGAAGCTTTCTTT. Protein sequence: CASSLSTEAFF. The full variable domain, in which reference TRBV7-9 and TRBJ1-1 provide the parts outside the CDR3, is DTGVSQNPRHKITKRGQNVTFRCDPISEHNRLYWYRQTLGQGPEFLTYFQNEAQLEKSRLLSDRFSAERPKGSFSTLEIQRTEQGDSAMYLCASSLSTEAFFGQGTRLTVV.

The genes are TRBV28 and TRBJ2-5; D may be TRBD1 (6 bases). The DNA end is a closer match to TRBJ2-7, so the J assignment may be wrong. The CDR3 totals 15 residues. Germline V gives CDR1 MDHEN, CDR2 SYDVKM. As DNA, the CDR3 is TGTGCCAGCAGTTTAGGGACAACAGGGAAGTCCGAGCAGTACTTC. Its translation is CASSLGTTGKSEQYF.

This clonotype was counted ten times or more. The V and J genes are TRBV7-9 and TRBJ2-7; D remains ambiguous. The V end was cut by 0 bases, the J end by 6 bases, with 9 bases between. CDR1 and CDR2 from the germline V gene are SEHNR and FQNEAQ (reference sequence). This CDR3 comprises 13 residues. Here the CDR3 DNA reads TGTGCCAGCAGCTTAGCTGGGCGCGGCGAGCAGTACTTC. Protein sequence: CASSLAGRGEQYF.

The chain joins TRBV3-1 to TRBJ2-2; TRBD2 might be the D (5 bases). The CDR3 has 14 residues. V gave up 4 bases and J gave up 6 bases, with 12 bases separating them. Germline V gives CDR1 LGHDT, CDR2 YNNKEL (reference sequence). The CDR3: CASSRLARSGELFF. CDR3 DNA sequence: TGTGCCAGCAGCCGGCTAGCTAGGTCCGGGGAGCTGTTTTTT.

This clonotype was recorded many times. This rearrangement joins TRBV5-6 to TRBJ2-6; D gene ambiguous. The CDR3 covers 14 residues. Per germline, CDR1 SGHDT and CDR2 YYEEEE. V lost 5 bases and J 0 bases, leaving 6 bases between the germline ends. The CDR3 region is CASRGFSGANVLTF. CDR3 sequence (DNA): TGTGCCAGCAGGGGCTTCTCTGGGGCCAACGTCCTGACTTTC.

This clonotype was detected only a few times. A much larger clone lies one base from this, so it may be a read error. The V call is TRBV11-2, the J call TRBJ2-5; D not certain. Matching the DNA end better, TRBJ2-1 makes the J call doubtful. The CDR3 loop spans 15 amino acids. Germline CDR1 SGHAT, CDR2 FQNNGV. The CDR3 DNA sequence: TGTGCCAGCAGCTTAATGGGCCAGGACCAAGAGACCCAGTTCTTC. This translates into CASSLMGQDQETQFF.

This clonotype appeared a few times. V is TRBV28 and J is TRBJ2-3; D uncertain. Trimming stripped 4 bases from V and 13 bases from J, with 12 bases between. The CDR3 has 11 amino acids. Per germline, CDR1 MDHEN and CDR2 SYDVKM. Written as DNA, the CDR3 is TGTGCCAGCAGTTCGGGCCGGTTTGAGTATTTT. It yields the protein CASSSGRFEYF.

This clonotype has just a few counts. The chain is built from TRBV11-1 and TRBJ2-4, with TRBD1 matching over 12 bases. This CDR3 comprises 16 residues. In germline, CDR1 is SGHAT, CDR2 FQDESV (reference sequence). Trimming took 6 bases from V and 8 from J; bases not matched to a gene: 11. The CDR3 region is CASSRGGTGGLDIQYF. DNA for the CDR3: TGTGCCAGCAGTAGGGGAGGGACAGGGGGCTTGGACATTCAGTACTTC.

This clonotype showed up many times. The chain joins TRBV7-9 to TRBJ1-1; D might be TRBD1 (5 bases). Germline CDR1 SEHNR, CDR2 FQNEAQ (reference sequence). The length of the CDR3 is 18 residues. The V end lost 5 bases, the J end lost 4 bases, and 26 bases lay between the germline ends. In DNA, the CDR3 is TGTGCCAGCAGCCGGCTCCAGGGATCCAGTTCGTCTAGCACTGAAGCTTTCTTT. Translating gives CASSRLQGSSSSSTEAFF.

The chain joins TRBV4-3 to TRBJ1-5; the D gene is possibly TRBD1 (5 bases). Trimming shortened V by 0 bases and J by 2 bases, and 11 bases separated the two germline ends. This CDR3 spans 16 amino acids. Germline lookup yields CDR1 LGHNA and CDR2 YSLEER. The CDR3 region has the DNA TGCGCCAGCAGCCAAGACTGGGGCTTCGGCAATCAGCCCCAGCATTTT. Its translation: CASSQDWGFGNQPQHF.

To note about this clonotype: This sequence may be a read error, since a much larger clone differs from it by one base. The chain uses TRBV20-1 and TRBJ2-1; D remains ambiguous. Germline V CDR1 and CDR2: DFQATT, SNEGSKA (reference sequence). The CDR3 consists of 12 residues. As DNA, the CDR3 is TGCAATGGGATTGGACGGTACAATGAGCAGTTCTTC. Translated, it gives CNGIGRYNEQFF.

This clonotype was recorded once. This chain uses TRBV15 with TRBJ2-5; 8 bases align to TRBD1. The J call may be mistaken, given a closer DNA end match to TRBJ2-7. Germline loops: CDR1 LNHNV, CDR2 YYDKDF (reference sequence). The length of the CDR3 is 15 residues. The CDR3 DNA is TGTGCCACCAGCGTCAGGGGGCCGGGCGCCTACGAGCAGTACTTC. Its protein product is CATSVRGPGAYEQYF.

This clonotype showed up many times. V and J are TRBV29-1 and TRBJ1-2; the D is unclear. The germline gives CDR1 SQVTM, CDR2 ANQGSEA. The CDR3 is made up of 13 amino acids. The ends were cut back, 3 bases at V and 2 bases at J, with 10 bases in the middle. This CDR3 reads CSVDVTGNYGYTF. CDR3 nucleotides: TGCAGCGTTGATGTTACGGGAAACTATGGCTACACCTTC.